Below, 26 T cell receptor beta chains from the same sample are listed, as sequenced in a study of T cell responses to AZD1222 COVID-19 vaccine. TCRdb's copy holds only in-frame clones and misses some; the assay was immunoSEQ multiplex PCR. Found here are about 180,000 clones, about 93% of them singletons; the top ten hold less than 2.5%. The sequencing here drew on peripheral blood, taken 28 days after the second AZD1222 dose. These receptors were obtained from an adult who received the AZD1222 COVID-19 vaccine.

V usage is TRBV7-6 and J usage is TRBJ1-6, with 7 nucleotides matching TRBD1. The V segment lost 8 bases and the J segment 7 bases; nucleotides outside the gene matches: 5. This CDR3 has 13 amino acids. Germline V gene data show CDR1 as SGHVS and CDR2 as FNYEAQ. CDR3 sequence (DNA): TGTGCCAGCGGCCCGACAGGGAATTCACCCCTCCACTTT. This sequence encodes CASGPTGNSPLHF.

This clone turned up a few times. The CDR3 region is CASSPGGGETGELFF. CDR3 DNA sequence: TGTGCCAGCAGCCCAGGGGGAGGGGAAACCGGGGAGCTGTTTTTT. The chain recombines TRBV28 with TRBJ2-2; D possibly uses TRBD1 or TRBD2 (7 bases each). Trimming removed 6 bases at V and 5 bases at J, with 16 bases between. Looked up from germline, CDR1 is MDHEN and CDR2 is SYDVKM. The CDR3 has 15 residues.

This chain uses TRBV6-1 with TRBJ1-2; a possible D gene is TRBD1 (5 bases). The CDR3 extends over 14 amino acids. The germline V and J ends were trimmed by 1 base and 5 bases, with 11 bases remaining between them. Germline CDR1 is MNHNS and CDR2 is SASEGT. The CDR3 loop reads CASSEGAGLYGYTF. In nucleotides, the CDR3 is TGTGCCAGCAGTGAAGGAGCAGGGTTGTATGGCTACACCTTC.

The chain recombines TRBV27 with TRBJ1-1, with D perhaps matching TRBD1 (6 bases). The CDR3 contains 14 residues. V lost 2 bases to trimming and J lost 1 base, with 8 bases between them. Looked up from germline, CDR1 is MNHEY and CDR2 is SMNVEV (reference sequence). The CDR3 nucleotides are TGTGCCAGCAGTTTAGGGGGCACGAACACTGAAGCTTTCTTT. Its translation is CASSLGGTNTEAFF.

This clone was observed a few times. V usage is TRBV5-1 and J usage is TRBJ2-1; 12 bases fit TRBD1. This CDR3 is built from 17 residues. The V segment lost 3 bases and the J segment 10 bases; nucleotides outside the gene matches: 14. From germline, CDR1 is SGHRS and CDR2 YFSETQ. The CDR3: CASSSNKPGQGAREQFF. For the CDR3, the DNA is TGCGCCAGCAGCTCCAATAAACCGGGACAGGGGGCCCGGGAGCAGTTCTTC.

This clone has just one count. The chain links TRBV7-8 to TRBJ2-3; no definite D call. Germline loops: CDR1 SGHVS, CDR2 FQNEAQ. V was clipped by 5 bases and J by 6 bases, with 21 bases between them. The CDR3 contains 16 residues. CDR3 nucleotide sequence: TGTGCCAGCAGCCCAACCCCTGATTCCCGAACTGATACGCAGTATTTT. Translating gives CASSPTPDSRTDTQYF.

The rearrangement joins TRBV19 to TRBJ2-5, with D tentatively TRBD2 (6 bases). V was pared by 4 bases and J by 4 bases, with 10 bases between. Germline CDR1 reads LNHDA; CDR2 reads SQIVND (reference sequence). The CDR3 length is 13 residues. CDR3 amino acids: CASSNLGGETQYF. The CDR3 bases are TGTGCCAGTAGTAACCTGGGGGGAGAGACCCAGTACTTC.

The chain links TRBV29-1 to TRBJ1-2; 10 bases are a match to TRBD1. The length of the CDR3 is 15 residues. V trimming: 3 bases; J trimming: 6 bases; junction bases outside the gene matches: 10. Germline lookup yields CDR1 SQVTM and CDR2 ANQGSEA. As DNA, the CDR3 is TGCAGCGTTGAGACAGGGGGCGCGCGTATTAATGGCTACACCTTC. This gives the protein CSVETGGARINGYTF.

The CDR3 DNA is TGTGCCAGCAGTCTTCAGGGGGCCCCAGGCACAGATACGCAGTATTTT. It specifies CASSLQGAPGTDTQYF. The chain joins TRBV2 to TRBJ2-3; 8 nucleotides match TRBD1. Germline CDR1 reads SNHLY; CDR2 reads FYNNEI. The CDR3 sequence is 16 residues long. The V segment lost 5 bases and the J segment 1 base; nucleotides outside the gene matches: 8.

This clone was observed once. The chain carries TRBV28 and TRBJ1-6; D gene ambiguous. V was cut by 7 bases and J by 7 bases, with 23 bases left in between. Germline CDR1 MDHEN, CDR2 SYDVKM. The length of the CDR3 is 17 residues. In DNA form, the CDR3 reads TGTGCCAGCATGGGCGGTTCCCGTTTTGTGAGGAATTCACCCCTCCACTTT. Translation gives CASMGGSRFVRNSPLHF.

The J gene is TRBJ1-3, the V gene TRBV6-1; D remains ambiguous. Germline CDR1 MNHNS, CDR2 SASEGT. V lost 2 bases and J lost 2, with 10 bases in between. The CDR3 is made up of 15 amino acids. In nucleotides, the CDR3 is TGTGCCAGCAGTGAATATGGCAGTGCTGGAAACACCATATATTTT. The encoded protein is CASSEYGSAGNTIYF.

In its sample, this clone was seen once. The rearrangement uses TRBV11-2 and TRBJ1-1; 7 positions agree with TRBD1. Per germline, CDR1 SGHAT and CDR2 FQNNGV. This CDR3 spans 17 amino acids. Trimming cost V 5 bases and J 4 bases; bases outside gene matches: 16. CDR3 residues: CASSPGRQGIKGTEAFF. For the CDR3, the DNA is TGTGCCAGCAGCCCCGGGAGACAGGGAATTAAGGGCACTGAAGCTTTCTTT. The full variable domain, in which reference TRBV11-2 and TRBJ1-1 provide the parts outside the CDR3, is EAGVAQSPRYKIIEKRQSVAFWCNPISGHATLYWYQQILGQGPKLLIQFQNNGVVDDSQLPKDRFSAERLKGVDSTLKIQPAKLEDSAVYLCASSPGRQGIKGTEAFFGQGTRLTVV.

The rearrangement joins TRBV5-1 to TRBJ2-7; unclear D gene. There are 13 residues in the CDR3. Germline CDR1 reads SGHRS; CDR2 reads YFSETQ. Trimming removed 1 base from V and 2 bases from J, with 7 bases in between. The CDR3 spells CASSLPGTYEQYF. The CDR3 DNA reads as TGCGCCAGCAGCTTGCCAGGCACCTACGAGCAGTACTTC. Supplemented by reference TRBV5-1 and TRBJ2-7, the full variable domain reads KAGVTQTPRYLIKTRGQQVTLSCSPISGHRSVSWYQQTPGQGLQFLFEYFSETQRNKGNFPGRFSGRQFSNSRSEMNVSTLELGDSALYLCASSLPGTYEQYFGPGTRLTVT.

This clone has only one observation. The chain joins TRBV6-5 to TRBJ2-5; 9 bases map to TRBD1. The CDR3 spans 15 residues. The V and J ends lost 2 bases and 1 base, in that order; junction bases with no gene match: 2. Germline lookup yields CDR1 MNHEY and CDR2 SVGAGI. As DNA, the CDR3 is TGTGCCAGCAGTTACGGGGGACAGGGCCAAGAGACCCAGTACTTC. Protein: CASSYGGQGQETQYF.

This chain links TRBV9 with TRBJ2-1; D not certain. CDR1 is SGDLS, CDR2 YYNGEE, per germline. The length of the CDR3 is 16 residues. The V and J ends lost 2 bases and 0 bases respectively, with 12 bases between them. In DNA form, the CDR3 reads TGTGCCAGCAGCGTCCGGTCGGGTAGCTCCTACAATGAGCAGTTCTTC. This codes for CASSVRSGSSYNEQFF.

The J gene is TRBJ1-5, the V gene TRBV28; possible D gene TRBD1, 6 bases. V was cut by 6 bases and J by 4 bases, with 13 bases left in between. The CDR3 is 14 amino acids. Germline V gene sequence: CDR1 MDHEN, CDR2 SYDVKM. The CDR3 sequence is CASSPAQGNQPQHF. CDR3 DNA sequence: TGTGCCAGCAGCCCCGCCCAGGGGAATCAGCCCCAGCATTTT.

This clone turned up a few times. This chain connects TRBV29-1 to TRBJ1-1; D possibly corresponds to TRBD1 (5 bases). The CDR3 has 12 residues. CDR1 SQVTM and CDR2 ANQGSEA come from the germline V gene. The V end was cut by 3 bases, the J end by 1 base, with 6 bases between. CDR3 in amino acids: CSVDRENTEAFF. The DNA for the CDR3 is TGCAGCGTTGACAGGGAGAACACTGAAGCTTTCTTT.

V and J are TRBV7-3 and TRBJ2-7, with D possibly TRBD2 on 7 matching bases. CDR1 and CDR2 (germline): SGHTA, FQGTGA. The CDR3 has 14 amino acids. Deletions cut 0 bases from V and 6 bases from J, with 12 bases between. CDR3 sequence (DNA): TGTGCCAGCAGCTTAACGAATGGGGGGGCCGAGCAGTACTTC. Protein product: CASSLTNGGAEQYF. Complete variable domain (other parts from reference TRBV7-3 and TRBJ2-7): GAGVSQTPSNKVTEKGKYVELRCDPISGHTALYWYRQSLGQGPEFLIYFQGTGAADDSGLPNDRFFAVRPEGSVSTLKIQRTERGDSAVYLCASSLTNGGAEQYFGPGTRLTVT.

The CDR3 here is CASSPGTSGSRGTGELFF. CDR3 nucleotide sequence: TGTGCCAGCAGTCCCGGGACTAGCGGGAGTAGGGGCACCGGGGAGCTGTTTTTT. The chain employs TRBV7-3 and TRBJ2-2; 14 bases map to TRBD2. Trimming removed 6 bases from V and 4 bases from J; junction bases left unmatched: 10. CDR3 length: 18 amino acids. The V gene's germline CDR1 is SGHTA and CDR2 FQGTGA.

In the case of this clone: Other DNA sequences in the sample encode the same CDR3. This chain uses TRBV12-3 or TRBV12-4 with TRBJ1-6; D is unresolved. Trimming removed 3 bases at V and 7 bases at J, with 4 bases between. The CDR3 extends over 12 amino acids. CDR3 residues: CASSLENSPLHF. The CDR3 nucleotides are TGTGCCAGCAGTTTGGAAAATTCACCCCTCCACTTT.

The chain carries TRBV12-3 or TRBV12-4 and TRBJ1-1; no clear D gene. CDR3 length: 13 amino acids. Deletions cut 1 base from V and 1 base from J, with 4 bases between. In nucleotides, the CDR3 is TGTGCCAGCAGTTTAGAGAGGAACACTGAAGCTTTCTTT. This encodes CASSLERNTEAFF.

The chain carries TRBV28 and TRBJ1-5; 7 bases line up with TRBD1. CDR3 length: 13 amino acids. The ends lost 10 bases at V and 7 bases at J; junction bases unmatched: 10. The V gene's germline CDR1 is MDHEN and CDR2 SYDVKM. DNA for the CDR3: TGTGCCATCCAGACAGGGAAGAGCCAGCCCCAGCATTTT. Translation: CAIQTGKSQPQHF.

The V gene is TRBV19, the J gene TRBJ1-1; TRBD1 matches 8 bases. This CDR3 has 13 residues. V lost 4 bases to trimming and J lost 5 bases; unmatched junction nucleotides: 3. Germline CDR1 and CDR2: LNHDA and SQIVND (reference sequence). CDR3 residues: CASSTRTGTEAFF. For the CDR3, the DNA is TGTGCCAGTAGTACACGGACAGGGACTGAAGCTTTCTTT.

The chain carries TRBV7-2 and TRBJ1-4; maybe TRBD1 (5 bases). The V gene lost 6 bases and the J gene lost 0 bases, with 11 bases spanning the gap. The CDR3 loop spans 15 amino acids. Germline loops: CDR1 SGHTA, CDR2 FQGNSA. Here the CDR3 reads CASSQGGSTNEKLFF. CDR3 DNA: TGTGCCAGCAGTCAGGGCGGTTCAACTAATGAAAAACTGTTTTTT.

This chain connects TRBV3-1 (or the pseudogene TRBV3-2) to TRBJ2-5; possible D gene TRBD2, 6 bases. V was pared by 3 bases and J by 3 bases, with 17 bases between. Germline values: CDR1 LGHDT, CDR2 YNNKEL (reference sequence). CDR3 length equals 16 residues. The DNA of the CDR3 is TGTGCCAGCAGCCAGCCCCTTGGGGGACTGGAAGAGACCCAGTACTTC. Translation: CASSQPLGGLEETQYF.

This clone showed up just once. The chain combines TRBV11-1 with TRBJ2-7, with 8 bases fitting TRBD1. There are 14 residues in the CDR3. Per germline, CDR1 SGHAT and CDR2 FQDESV (reference sequence). V lost 5 bases and J lost 7; bases outside the gene matches: 10. CDR3 residues: CASSPSRQGREQYF. The CDR3 bases are TGTGCCAGCAGCCCAAGTCGACAGGGGCGGGAGCAGTACTTC.